The 10 T cell receptor beta chains given below trace back to one sample, sequenced in a study of cytomegalovirus exposure and HLA in healthy donors. PCR involved 60 Vbeta and 13 Jbeta primers. TCRdb's table, derived via immunoSEQ multiplex PCR, lists solely in-frame clones and lacks some. The table records 100,000 to 150,000 clones, roughly 83% of them present only once. Sequences were obtained from PBMCs. These receptors all stem from a man aged 18 to 30 in good health and CMV-seropositive.

The chain employs TRBV7-9 and TRBJ2-5, with TRBD1 matching 9 bases. The germline V gene has CDR1 SEHNR and CDR2 FQNEAQ (reference sequence). CDR3 size: 16 residues. The V and J ends lost 5 bases and 3 bases, in that order; junction bases with no gene match: 10. The CDR3 region is CASSVTGTGTKETQYF. In DNA form, the CDR3 reads TGTGCCAGCAGCGTCACCGGGACAGGGACCAAAGAGACCCAGTACTTC.

This chain joins TRBV30 and TRBJ2-2; D is ambiguous. Germline CDR1 GTSNPN, CDR2 SVGIG (reference sequence). The CDR3 covers 15 residues. Trimming cost V 0 bases and J 2 bases, with 10 bases left between them. This CDR3 reads CAWSVPGTNTGELFF. CDR3 bases: TGTGCCTGGAGTGTACCAGGTACTAACACCGGGGAGCTGTTTTTT.

J is TRBJ2-3 and V is TRBV9, with 9 bases lining up with TRBD2. V was pared by 5 bases and J by 0 bases, with 13 bases of the junction left unmatched. Germline V gene sequence: CDR1 SGDLS, CDR2 YYNGEE. The CDR3 runs to 18 residues. CDR3 amino acids: CASSSTSGLSASTDTQYF. The CDR3 DNA is TGTGCCAGCAGTAGTACTAGCGGGCTAAGTGCTAGCACAGATACGCAGTATTTT.

This sequence joins TRBV28 and TRBJ2-1; the D gene is possibly TRBD2 (6 bases). Trimming took 6 bases from V and 5 from J, leaving 17 bases between them. The CDR3 spans 15 residues. Germline V CDR1 and CDR2: MDHEN, SYDVKM. CDR3 nucleotide sequence: TGTGCCAGCAGCCCCCCTTGGGGGGTCGACAATGAGCAGTTCTTC. It translates to CASSPPWGVDNEQFF.

This chain connects TRBV30 to TRBJ1-1; 7 nucleotides agree with TRBD1. This CDR3 is 12 amino acids long. Germline V lookup: CDR1 GTSNPN, CDR2 SVGIG (reference sequence). V was clipped by 3 bases and J by 9 bases; unmatched bases: 7. The CDR3 DNA sequence: TGTGCCTGGAGCCCCCAGGGGGTGCAAGCTTTCTTT. Residues: CAWSPQGVQAFF.

This chain connects TRBV2 to TRBJ2-5; D perhaps matches TRBD2 (5 bases). Per the germline V gene, CDR1 is SNHLY and CDR2 is FYNNEI. The CDR3 runs to 13 residues. V shed 7 bases and J shed 3 bases, with 12 bases lying between them. CDR3: CASTGLGEETQYF. DNA for the CDR3: TGTGCCAGCACTGGACTCGGTGAAGAGACCCAGTACTTC.

This chain uses TRBV6-1 with TRBJ2-2; the D is unclear. V was shortened by 6 bases and J by 6 bases, with 8 bases between the two germline ends. This CDR3 comprises 12 residues. Per the germline V gene, CDR1 is MNHNS and CDR2 is SASEGT. The CDR3 spells CASRLGSGELFF. The CDR3 DNA reads as TGTGCCAGCAGGCTAGGTTCCGGGGAGCTGTTTTTT.

V and J are TRBV30 and TRBJ1-6; D is perhaps TRBD1 (6 bases). The CDR3 contains 14 residues. Germline V lookup: CDR1 GTSNPN, CDR2 SVGIG (reference sequence). The V and J ends lost 0 bases and 10 bases respectively, with 13 bases between them. CDR3 amino acids: CAWSVGSGDSPLHF. The CDR3 bases are TGTGCCTGGAGTGTCGGGTCAGGGGACTCACCCCTCCACTTT.

The chain joins TRBV27 to TRBJ1-2, with TRBD1 as a possible D gene (6 bases). Looked up from germline, CDR1 is MNHEY and CDR2 is SMNVEV (reference sequence). V was pared by 3 bases and J by 5 bases, with 13 bases between. The CDR3 is made up of 14 amino acids. CDR3 loop: CASSFTGQLYGYTF. DNA for the CDR3: TGTGCCAGCAGTTTTACGGGACAACTATATGGCTACACCTTC.

V is TRBV4-1 and J is TRBJ2-7; TRBD2 might be the D (6 bases). CDR3 length: 14 amino acids. CDR1 is MGHRA and CDR2 is YSYEKL in the germline V gene. Between the trimmed V and J ends, which lost 4 bases and 3 bases, there was a span of 13 bases. The CDR3 DNA reads as TGCGCCAGCAGCCTAGGGTCGGGGGACTACGAGCAGTACTTC. This gives the protein CASSLGSGDYEQYF.